Described below is a single TCR beta chain sequence and its context. What it binds is not known. The data belong to a study of T cell repertoires in cytomegalovirus infection. Study details: Researchers turned to recently identified HLA-C-restricted CMV epitopes as well as well-studied HLA-B-restricted ones. Indications came from public TCR beta signatures; they pointed to CMV infection and to a matching HLA type. Study outcomes and limitations: Ex vivo responses were dominated by HLA-C-restricted CMV-specific TCR beta clonotypes. Individuals carrying CMV plus the relevant HLA were identified by cumulative frequency of public TCR beta families.

Germline V lookup: CDR1 MNHNY, CDR2 SVGAGI (reference sequence). Trimming removed 6 bases at V and 8 bases at J, with 22 bases between. This CDR3 region has 15 residues. One entry per CDR3 protein, called by TCRdb with MiXCR from the reads. Of about 920,000 distinct CDR3 sequences detected, approximately 30% appear once; the ten largest clones hold around 15%. The sample was cultured CD8+ T cells from PBMCs, taken from culture after CMV antigen stimulation. The TCR originated in a human donor in good health (CMV status not recorded). Some clones in this sample may be carry-over from other donors' samples. The V call is TRBV6-6, the J call TRBJ1-2, with D unresolved. The CDR3 spells CASRELSYGFGGYTF. The CDR3 DNA reads as TGTGCCAGCAGGGAATTGAGCTACGGGTTCGGGGGCTACACCTTC.